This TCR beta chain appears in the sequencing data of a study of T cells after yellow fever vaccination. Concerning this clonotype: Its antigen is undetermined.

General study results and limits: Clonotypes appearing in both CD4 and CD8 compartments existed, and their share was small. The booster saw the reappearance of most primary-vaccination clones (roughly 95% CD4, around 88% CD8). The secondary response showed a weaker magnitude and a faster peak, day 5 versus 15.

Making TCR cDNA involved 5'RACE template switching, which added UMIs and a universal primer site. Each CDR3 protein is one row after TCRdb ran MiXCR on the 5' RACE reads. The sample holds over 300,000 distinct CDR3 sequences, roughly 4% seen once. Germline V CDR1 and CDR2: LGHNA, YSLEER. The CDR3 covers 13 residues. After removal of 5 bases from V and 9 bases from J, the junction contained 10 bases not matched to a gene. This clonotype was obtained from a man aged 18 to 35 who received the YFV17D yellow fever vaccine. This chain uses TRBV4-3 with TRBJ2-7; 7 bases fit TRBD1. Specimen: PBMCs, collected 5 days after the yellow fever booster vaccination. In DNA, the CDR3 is TGCGCCAGCAGCACGAACTGGGACAGCCTGCAGTACTTC. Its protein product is CASSTNWDSLQYF.